Shown below are 21 T cell receptor beta chains from a single sample sequenced in a study of blood T cell repertoires in COVID-19. Clones were sequenced by immunoSEQ multiplex PCR, and TCRdb holds only the in-frame ones, with some missing. Of over 250,000 clones in the sample, under 90% are singletons; the top ten hold 1.9%. Material for sequencing was PBMCs or T cells enriched from blood (not recorded which). The receptors here all came from a woman in her sixties or seventies who had recovered from COVID-19.

The chain combines TRBV28 with TRBJ2-2; D might be TRBD2 (6 bases). From germline, CDR1 is MDHEN and CDR2 SYDVKM. Trimming shortened V by 5 bases and J by 0 bases, and 22 bases separated the two germline ends. The CDR3 extends over 19 amino acids. The CDR3 DNA follows: TGTGCCAGCAGTCGGCAAACGGGACTCCCAGGATCGAACACCGGGGAGCTGTTTTTT. Its protein product is CASSRQTGLPGSNTGELFF.

The genes are TRBV7-9 and TRBJ2-1; 10 bases fit TRBD2. Looked up from germline, CDR1 is SEHNR and CDR2 is FQNEAQ (reference sequence). The length of the CDR3 is 16 residues. Germline trimming cut 5 bases from V and 8 bases from J; bases unmatched to any gene: 12. The CDR3 DNA reads as TGTGCCAGCAGCGGCAATACAGCGGGAGGGCCCCATGAGCAGTTCTTC. Encoded protein: CASSGNTAGGPHEQFF.

The gene calls are TRBV11-2 and TRBJ2-7; D gene ambiguous. With 3 bases removed from V and 5 bases from J, the gap between germline ends came to 5 bases. The CDR3 runs to 11 residues. Germline loops: CDR1 SGHAT, CDR2 FQNNGV. Written as DNA, the CDR3 is TGTGCCAGCAGCTTCTTTAACGAGCAGTACTTC. Translating it yields CASSFFNEQYF.

This clone has just a few counts. The chain is built from TRBV19 and TRBJ2-2, with 8 bases lining up with TRBD1. Unmatched junction bases numbered 5, after V lost 7 bases and J lost 4 bases. The CDR3 consists of 14 residues. CDR1 and CDR2 from the germline V gene are LNHDA and SQIVND (reference sequence). The CDR3 DNA reads as TGTGCCAGTATTCTTACAGGGGGCACCGGGGAGCTGTTTTTT. This gives the protein CASILTGGTGELFF.

The chain has TRBV28 and TRBJ1-1; D remains ambiguous. The CDR3 runs to 14 residues. V dropped 10 bases and J dropped 1 base, with 16 bases sitting between them. Looked up from germline, CDR1 is MDHEN and CDR2 is SYDVKM. The CDR3 loop reads CATREGGPNTEAFF. CDR3 DNA: TGTGCCACCCGCGAAGGAGGACCGAACACTGAAGCTTTCTTT.

V gene TRBV10-3 combines with J gene TRBJ2-7; 9 bases map to TRBD1. CDR3 size: 12 residues. V shed 10 bases, J shed 4 bases, and the junction held 5 bases outside the gene matches. CDR1 and CDR2 (germline): ENHRY, SYGVKD. The DNA for the CDR3 is TGTGCCACCGGACAGGGGCTATACGAGCAGTACTTC. This translates into CATGQGLYEQYF.

This clone has a single count. V gene TRBV3-1 (or the pseudogene TRBV3-2) combines with J gene TRBJ2-2; 9 nucleotides match TRBD2. The V segment lost 0 bases and the J segment 6 bases; nucleotides outside the gene matches: 5. The CDR3 is made up of 16 amino acids. Germline CDR1 LGHDT, CDR2 YNNKEL (reference sequence). CDR3 sequence (DNA): TGTGCCAGCAGCCAAGAGTTAGCGGGGGAGCCCGGGGAGCTGTTTTTT. Translating it yields CASSQELAGEPGELFF.

CDR3 region: CASRTGGFYGYTF. DNA for the CDR3: TGTGCCAGCAGGACAGGAGGTTTCTATGGCTACACCTTC. The genes are TRBV12-3 or TRBV12-4 and TRBJ1-2; TRBD1 might be the D (6 bases). This CDR3 spans 13 amino acids. Between the trimmed V and J ends, which lost 6 bases and 4 bases, there was a span of 12 bases.

The CDR3 region has the DNA TGTGCCAGCAGTAATGACAGGGCCGTCAATCAGCCCCAGCATTTT. It is translated as CASSNDRAVNQPQHF. The genes are TRBV28 and TRBJ1-5, with TRBD1 matching 7 bases. The trim removed 5 bases at V and 3 bases at J, leaving 7 bases unmatched. CDR1 is MDHEN and CDR2 is SYDVKM in the germline V gene. The CDR3 extends over 15 amino acids.

The CDR3 loop is CASSPQSPGGYTF. DNA for the CDR3: TGTGCCAGCAGCCCTCAAAGTCCAGGGGGCTACACCTTC. The chain links TRBV3-1 (or the pseudogene TRBV3-2) to TRBJ1-2; possible D gene TRBD1, 5 bases. V lost 4 bases and J 8 bases, leaving 14 bases between the germline ends. The CDR3 is made up of 13 amino acids. The V gene's germline CDR1 is LGHDT and CDR2 YNNKEL (reference sequence).

V usage is TRBV5-1 and J usage is TRBJ1-6, with D maybe TRBD1 (5 bases). CDR3 length: 15 residues. V gave up 2 bases and J gave up 5 bases, with 11 bases separating them. Looked up from germline, CDR1 is SGHRS and CDR2 is YFSETQ. The CDR3 bases are TGCGCCAGCAGCTTCCTTGGGGGGAATAATTCACCCCTCCACTTT. Translating gives CASSFLGGNNSPLHF.

The chain employs TRBV6-5 and TRBJ1-2; 11 bases are shared with TRBD1. CDR3 length equals 15 residues. J lost 5 bases, V lost 2 bases, and 4 bases had no gene match. CDR1 is MNHEY and CDR2 is SVGAGI in the germline V gene. The CDR3 spells CASSYEGQGVYGYTF. In DNA form, the CDR3 reads TGTGCCAGCAGTTACGAGGGACAGGGGGTTTATGGCTACACCTTC.

CDR3 in amino acids: CAWSKGLRTGELFF. CDR3 bases: TGTGCCTGGAGCAAGGGACTTCGCACCGGGGAGCTGTTTTTT. The rearrangement joins TRBV30 to TRBJ2-2, with a weak D call TRBD2 (6 bases). Germline CDR1 and CDR2: GTSNPN and SVGIG (reference sequence). V was shortened by 3 bases and J by 4 bases, with 12 bases between the two germline ends. This CDR3 contains 14 residues.

This clone was seen just once. The chain links TRBV19 to TRBJ1-6; 7 nucleotides line up with TRBD1. There are 18 residues in the CDR3. CDR1 is LNHDA, CDR2 SQIVND, per germline (reference sequence). With V trimmed by 0 bases and J by 10 bases, 15 bases remained unmatched. This chain's CDR3 is CASSIENVGQVPRSPLHF. CDR3 nucleotides: TGTGCCAGTAGTATAGAGAACGTAGGACAGGTCCCCAGATCACCCCTCCACTTT. The full variable domain, its missing parts supplied by reference TRBV19 and TRBJ1-6, is DGGITQSPKYLFRKEGQNVTLSCEQNLNHDAMYWYRQDPGQGLRLIYYSQIVNDFQKGDIAEGYSVSREKKESFPLTVTSAQKNPTAFYLCASSIENVGQVPRSPLHFGNGTRLTVT.

The chain recombines TRBV18 with TRBJ2-7; 7 bases fit TRBD1. With 3 bases clipped from V and 0 bases from J, the junction kept 5 bases outside the gene matches. Germline assignment: CDR1 KGHSH and CDR2 LQKENI. This CDR3 region has 15 residues. The CDR3 here is CASSPGQVSSYEQYF. As DNA, the CDR3 is TGTGCCAGCTCACCTGGACAGGTGAGCTCCTACGAGCAGTACTTC.

V usage is TRBV13 and J usage is TRBJ1-2, with D possibly being TRBD1 (5 bases). The germline CDR1 and CDR2 sequences are PRHDT and FYEKMQ (reference sequence). The V end lost 0 bases, the J end lost 0 bases, and 5 bases lay between the germline ends. The CDR3 spans 14 residues. In DNA form, the CDR3 reads TGTGCCAGCAGCTTAGGGACAGCTAACTATGGCTACACCTTC. This sequence encodes CASSLGTANYGYTF.

V is TRBV18 and J is TRBJ2-7; 10 bases map to TRBD2. V was pared by 3 bases and J by 7 bases, with 12 bases of the junction left unmatched. CDR1 is KGHSH and CDR2 is LQKENI in the germline V gene. The CDR3 has 16 residues. The CDR3: CASSPPGLAAFREQYF. The CDR3 nucleotides are TGTGCCAGCTCACCGCCCGGACTAGCGGCCTTTAGGGAGCAGTACTTC.

The rearrangement joins TRBV6-2 or TRBV6-3 to TRBJ1-2, with 10 nucleotides matching TRBD1. The CDR3 is 15 residues long. The V and J ends lost 0 bases and 6 bases, in that order; junction bases with no gene match: 4. Per the germline V gene, CDR1 is MNHEY and CDR2 is SVGEGT. CDR3 sequence (DNA): TGTGCCAGCAGTTACTCCGGGACAGGGGTGAATGGCTACACCTTC. This gives the protein CASSYSGTGVNGYTF.

The rearrangement uses TRBV13 and TRBJ2-3; D gene ambiguous. Germline values: CDR1 PRHDT, CDR2 FYEKMQ (reference sequence). CDR3 size: 13 residues. The V gene lost 5 bases and the J gene lost 3 bases, with 9 bases spanning the gap. CDR3 nucleotides: TGTGCCAGCAGCATTAGTGTAACAGATACGCAGTATTTT. It yields the protein CASSISVTDTQYF. The entire variable domain, with the rest obtained from reference TRBV13 and TRBJ2-3, is as follows: AAGVIQSPRHLIKEKRETATLKCYPIPRHDTVYWYQQGPGQDPQFLISFYEKMQSDKGSIPDRFSAQQFSDYHSELNMSSLELGDSALYFCASSISVTDTQYFGPGTRLTVL.

Here the CDR3 DNA reads TGTGCCAGCAGTGAGTTGGTAGCGGGAGTAAAAGAGCAGTTCTTC. Translation: CASSELVAGVKEQFF. The chain recombines TRBV6-4 with TRBJ2-1, with 9 nucleotides matching TRBD2. Germline V gives CDR1 MRHNA, CDR2 SNTAGT. This CDR3 has 15 amino acids. J gave up 10 bases and V 3 bases, and 10 bases lay outside the gene matches.

The CDR3 nucleotides are TGTGCCAGCAGCTACGGACAGGCTCTTAATTCACCCCTCCACTTT. Encoded protein: CASSYGQALNSPLHF. The rearrangement joins TRBV7-2 to TRBJ1-6; TRBD1 matches at 7 bases. V lost 4 bases to trimming and J lost 6 bases; unmatched junction nucleotides: 6. Germline V CDR1 and CDR2: SGHTA, FQGNSA. This CDR3 has 15 residues.